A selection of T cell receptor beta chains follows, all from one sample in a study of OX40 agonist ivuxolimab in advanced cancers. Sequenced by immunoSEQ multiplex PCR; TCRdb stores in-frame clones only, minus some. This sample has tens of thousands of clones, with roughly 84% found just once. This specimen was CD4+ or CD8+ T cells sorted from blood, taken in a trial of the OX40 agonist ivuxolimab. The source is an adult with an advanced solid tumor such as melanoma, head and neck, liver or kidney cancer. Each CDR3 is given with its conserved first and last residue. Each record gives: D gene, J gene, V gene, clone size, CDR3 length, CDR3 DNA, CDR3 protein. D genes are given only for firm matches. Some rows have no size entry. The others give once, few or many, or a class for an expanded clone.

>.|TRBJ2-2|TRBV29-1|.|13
TGCAGCGTTGAACAGGAGAACACCGGGGAGCTGTTTTTT
CSVEQENTGELFF
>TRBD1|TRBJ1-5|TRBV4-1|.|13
TGCGCCAGCAGCCTAGGACAGGTAGAGCCCCAGCATTTT
CASSLGQVEPQHF
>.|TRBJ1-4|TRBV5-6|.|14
TGTGCCAGCAGCTTGCGAGCAACTAATGAAAAACTGTTTTTT
CASSLRATNEKLFF
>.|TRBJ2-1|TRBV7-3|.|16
TGTGCCAGCAGCTTATATCGGACCAGAGAGGGCAATGAGCAGTTCTTC
CASSLYRTREGNEQFF
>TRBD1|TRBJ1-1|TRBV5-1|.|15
TGCGCCAGCAGCCTGAGGGTAGGGACAGGGGCCGAGGCTTTCTTT
CASSLRVGTGAEAFF
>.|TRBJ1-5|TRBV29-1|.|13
TGCAGCGTTGTTCGTGATAGCAATCAGCCCCAGCATTTT
CSVVRDSNQPQHF
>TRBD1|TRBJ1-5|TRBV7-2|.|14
TGTGCCAGCAGCGTTGGGACAGGGAATCAGCCCCAGCATTTT
CASSVGTGNQPQHF
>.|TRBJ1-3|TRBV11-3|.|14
TGTGCCAGCAGCTTAGTGGACAACAGAAACACCATATATTTT
CASSLVDNRNTIYF
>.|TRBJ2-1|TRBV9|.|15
TGTGCCAGCAGCGTCCGAGGAGAGCGCGACAATGAGCAGTTCTTC
CASSVRGERDNEQFF
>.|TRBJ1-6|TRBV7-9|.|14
TGTGCCAGCAGCTTAGGACAGGTTAATTCACCCCTCCACTTT
CASSLGQVNSPLHF
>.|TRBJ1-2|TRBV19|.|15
TGTGCCAGTAGTAACCCCGCCAGGGGCAAGGATGGCTACACCTTC
CASSNPARGKDGYTF
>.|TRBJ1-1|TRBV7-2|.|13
TGTGCCAGCAGCTTAACAGCGAACACTGAAGCTTTCTTT
CASSLTANTEAFF
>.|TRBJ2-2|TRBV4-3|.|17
TGCGCCAGCAGCCACTACGAACTCGGAGGTAGCACCGGGGAGCTGTTTTTT
CASSHYELGGSTGELFF
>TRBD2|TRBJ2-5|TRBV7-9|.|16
TGTGCCAGCAGTGAAATGAGCGGGGGGCCTGAAGAGACCCAGTACTTC
CASSEMSGGPEETQYF
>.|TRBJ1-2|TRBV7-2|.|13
TGTGCCAGCAGCTTAGGGACACTCTATGGCTACACCTTC
CASSLGTLYGYTF
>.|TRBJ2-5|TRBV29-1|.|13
TGCAGCGTTGACGGCAGGGGCCAAGAGACCCAGTACTTC
CSVDGRGQETQYF
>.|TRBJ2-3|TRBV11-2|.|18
TGTGCCAGCAGCTTAGATTTGCCTACCCGGGTCATCACAGATACGCAGTATTTT
CASSLDLPTRVITDTQYF
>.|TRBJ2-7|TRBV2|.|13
TGTGCCAGCAGTGTTGGGGGCTCGTACGAGCAGTACTTC
CASSVGGSYEQYF
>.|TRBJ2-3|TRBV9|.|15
TGTGCCAGCAGCCCCTTTTTTGGGGGAGGTGATACGCAGTATTTT
CASSPFFGGGDTQYF
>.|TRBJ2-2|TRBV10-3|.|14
TGTGCCATCGCCGGGGACCCTCTTACCGGGGAGCTGTTTTTT
CAIAGDPLTGELFF
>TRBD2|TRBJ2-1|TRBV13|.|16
TGTGCCAGCAGCACTGGACTAGCGGGTGCCTACAATGAGCAGTTCTTC
CASSTGLAGAYNEQFF
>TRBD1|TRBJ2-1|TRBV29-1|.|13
TGCAGCGTTGGGACAGGGGCCGGGACGGAGCAGTTCTTC
CSVGTGAGTEQFF
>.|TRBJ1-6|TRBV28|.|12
TGTGCCAGCAGTTTAAGTTCGGGCAGCTTCCACTTT
CASSLSSGSFHF
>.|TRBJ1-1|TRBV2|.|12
TGTGCCAGCAGTGAGGGGGCCCTCCTGGCTTTCTTT
CASSEGALLAFF
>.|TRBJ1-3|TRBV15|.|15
TGTGCCACCAGCAGAGATTGGGGCCAGGCAAACACCATATATTTT
CATSRDWGQANTIYF
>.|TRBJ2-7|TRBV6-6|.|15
TGTGCCAGCAGTTACTCGCGGCAGGGTTCGCGGGAGCAGTACTTC
CASSYSRQGSREQYF
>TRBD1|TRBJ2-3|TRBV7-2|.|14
TGTGCCAGCAGCTTGGACAGGGGCACAGATACGCAGTATTTT
CASSLDRGTDTQYF
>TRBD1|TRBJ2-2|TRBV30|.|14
TGTGCCTGGAAAGGGGGCAGCTACACCGGGGAGCTGTTTTTT
CAWKGGSYTGELFF
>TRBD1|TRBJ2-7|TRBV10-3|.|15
TGTGCCATCAGTGAGTCGCGGGGGACAGGGGCCGAGCAGTACTTC
CAISESRGTGAEQYF
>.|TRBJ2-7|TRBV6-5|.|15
TGTGCCAGCAGTTACTCGGACAGCCATGCTTACGAGCAGTACTTC
CASSYSDSHAYEQYF
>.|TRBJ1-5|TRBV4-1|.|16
TGCGCCAGCAGCCAACCTGGAGGGGGGGCTAACCAGCCCCAGCATTTT
CASSQPGGGANQPQHF
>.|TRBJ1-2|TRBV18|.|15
TGTGCCAGCTCACCATTAGGGGACATCGACTATGGCTACACCTTC
CASSPLGDIDYGYTF
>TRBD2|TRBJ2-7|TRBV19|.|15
TGTGCCAGTAGTTGGACTAGCGAGACTTACTACGAGCAGTACTTC
CASSWTSETYYEQYF
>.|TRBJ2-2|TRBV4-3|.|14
TGCGCCAGCAGCCAAGAACTTAACACCGGGGAGCTGTTTTTT
CASSQELNTGELFF
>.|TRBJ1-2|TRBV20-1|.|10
TGCAGTGCTGAACAATATGGCTACACCTTC
CSAEQYGYTF
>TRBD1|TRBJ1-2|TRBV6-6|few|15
TGTGCCAGCAGGAAGACGGGACAGAAGTATCAAGGCTACACCTTC
CASRKTGQKYQGYTF
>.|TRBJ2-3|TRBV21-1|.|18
TGTGCCAGCAGCAACGCAGAGAGGGGCGCGGGTAGGACAGATACGCAGTATTTT
CASSNAERGAGRTDTQYF
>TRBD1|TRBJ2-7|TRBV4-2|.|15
TGTGCCAGCAGCCCAGGACAGGGGGCTTCTTACGAGCAGTACTTC
CASSPGQGASYEQYF
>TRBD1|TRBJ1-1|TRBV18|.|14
TGTGCCAGCTCATTGGGACAGCGCGGGACTGAAGCTTTCTTT
CASSLGQRGTEAFF
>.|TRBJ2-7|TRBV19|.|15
TGTGCCAGTAGTGGTACCCGGACCGGGCTGGGCGAGCAGTACTTC
CASSGTRTGLGEQYF